This T cell receptor beta chain was retrieved from a study of shared clonotypes between healthy human individuals. Germline-derived CDR1 and CDR2 are MNHEY and SVGAGI. The CDR3 has 13 amino acids. Trimming removed 5 bases from V and 4 bases from J, with 10 bases in between. As to this clone: The antigen is not known.

General study points: Few donors restricted represented genetic and exposure-history diversity.

The assay was run at deep level. Replicate PCRs were loaded with 250 to 300 ng DNA from unsorted PBMC, about 32,000 T cell genomes. Ten immunoSEQ deep assay plates served to sequence unsorted PBMC DNA. The data were produced by immunoSEQ multiplex PCR, yet TCRdb's version contains in-frame clones alone and is incomplete. The sample has 400,000 to 600,000 clones; around 79% are singletons. V gene TRBV6-5 combines with J gene TRBJ2-3; the D gene is possibly TRBD1 (5 bases). The TCR sequence derives from a woman aged 40 to 50 in good health. Some clones in this sample may be carry-over from other donors' samples. Sample: PBMCs. The CDR3 bases are TGTGCCAGCAGTACGACAGCCTCAGATACGCAGTATTTT. Residues: CASSTTASDTQYF.